This TCR beta chain is drawn from a study of blood T cell repertoires in COVID-19. As for the study in general: Sources were T cells, B-cell-depleted T cells, or PBMCs; the material itself was cDNA or gDNA.

Patients of the Seattle cohort, enrolled during active infection, were followed longitudinally. In the original analysis: Reference gene primers were amplified, and this amplification served to estimate nucleated cell counts. The method was immunoSEQ multiplex PCR; TCRdb's version includes in-frame clones alone and lacks a portion of them. V and J calls and clone size are copied from that table; D and trimming were computed from the DNA. The sample holds over 450,000 clones, roughly nine tenths seen once. The CDR3 has 16 residues. Germline-derived CDR1 and CDR2 are SGHRS and YFSETQ. J was trimmed by 4 bases and V by 5 bases; bases with no gene match: 10.

The source of this sequence is a man between 18 and 35 years old with COVID-19, enrolled during active disease. The specimen sequenced was peripheral blood. This sequence joins TRBV5-1 and TRBJ1-4; the match to TRBD1 covers 8 bases. The CDR3 protein is CASSRLGQGNNEKLFF. As DNA, the CDR3 is TGCGCCAGCAGTCGGCTAGGACAGGGAAATAATGAAAAACTGTTTTTT.